The 14 T cell receptor beta chains given below trace back to one sample, sequenced in a study of T cell clones after liver transplantation. TCRdb's copy holds only in-frame clones and misses some; the assay was immunoSEQ multiplex PCR. The sample records approximately 68,000 clones, under 90% being singletons. The sample in question was CD4+ T cells from blood, obtained before liver transplant. These receptor sequences come from a human donor who received a liver transplant.

The genes are TRBV28 and TRBJ2-7; maybe TRBD1 (6 bases). Between the trimmed V and J ends, which lost 7 bases and 4 bases, there was a span of 23 bases. CDR1 is MDHEN and CDR2 is SYDVKM in the germline V gene. The CDR3 consists of 16 residues. Here the CDR3 reads CASIATGTFPGYEQYF. The CDR3 bases are TGTGCCAGCATTGCGACAGGCACCTTTCCTGGATACGAGCAGTACTTC.

This chain connects TRBV6-5 to TRBJ1-2; D is ambiguous. The V end lost 5 bases, the J end lost 4 bases, and 8 bases lay between the germline ends. Germline V lookup: CDR1 MNHEY, CDR2 SVGAGI. There are 12 residues in the CDR3. Here the CDR3 reads CASSEIIYGYTF. CDR3 nucleotides: TGTGCCAGCAGTGAAATAATCTATGGCTACACCTTC.

The chain recombines TRBV4-3 with TRBJ2-5; D may be TRBD1 (5 bases). The ends were cut back, 1 base at V and 4 bases at J, with 7 bases in the middle. The CDR3 has 13 amino acids. Germline CDR1 LGHNA, CDR2 YSLEER. This CDR3 is CASSQGQRETQYF. CDR3 DNA sequence: TGCGCCAGCAGCCAAGGACAGCGAGAGACCCAGTACTTC.

The chain uses TRBV2 and TRBJ2-3, with D possibly matching TRBD2 (5 bases). Germline CDR1 and CDR2: SNHLY and FYNNEI. The V gene lost 6 bases and the J gene lost 2 bases, with 9 bases spanning the gap. The length of the CDR3 is 13 residues. The CDR3, as DNA: TGTGCCAGCAGCGTCGGGAACACAGATACGCAGTATTTT. It is translated as CASSVGNTDTQYF. Full variable domain (remainder filled in from reference TRBV2 and TRBJ2-3): EPEVTQTPSHQVTQMGQEVILRCVPISNHLYFYWYRQILGQKVEFLVSFYNNEISEKSEIFDDQFSVERPDGSNFTLKIRSTKLEDSAMYFCASSVGNTDTQYFGPGTRLTVL.

The chain employs TRBV5-4 and TRBJ2-7, with TRBD2 matching 8 bases. From germline, CDR1 is SGHNT and CDR2 YYREEE (reference sequence). V gave up 1 base and J gave up 5 bases; unmatched junction bases: 5. The CDR3 is made up of 14 amino acids. CDR3 coding DNA: TGTGCCAGCAGCTTGAAGGGTAGCGGGGACGAGCAGTACTTC. Translation: CASSLKGSGDEQYF.

V gene TRBV4-1 combines with J gene TRBJ1-2; D call uncertain. This CDR3 region has 13 residues. V lost 1 base to trimming and J lost 5 bases, with 8 bases between them. CDR1 and CDR2 from the germline V gene are MGHRA and YSYEKL. CDR3 amino acids: CASSQVGSYGYTF. DNA of the CDR3: TGCGCCAGCAGCCAAGTTGGTAGTTATGGCTACACCTTC.

V gene TRBV5-1 combines with J gene TRBJ1-2; D is perhaps TRBD1 (5 bases). The length of the CDR3 is 14 residues. The germline V gene encodes CDR1 SGHRS and CDR2 YFSETQ. Trimming left V 4 bases short and J 4 bases short, with 14 bases between. Written as DNA, the CDR3 is TGCGCCAGCAGCGTGGGGGACGGAACCTATGGCTACACCTTC. Its protein is CASSVGDGTYGYTF.

The chain links TRBV28 to TRBJ1-2, with TRBD1 identical over 7 bases. Germline CDR1 and CDR2: MDHEN and SYDVKM. The V and J ends lost 7 bases and 6 bases, in that order; junction bases with no gene match: 11. The CDR3 consists of 14 residues. The CDR3 region has the DNA TGTGCCAGCACCAGACAGGGATCCTTGGATGGCTACACCTTC. Its translation: CASTRQGSLDGYTF.

This clone was recorded many times. V gene TRBV28 combines with J gene TRBJ1-2; 9 bases match TRBD1. V lost 5 bases, J lost 5 bases, and 9 bases stayed unmatched. CDR1 is MDHEN, CDR2 SYDVKM, per germline. The CDR3 runs to 15 residues. Here the CDR3 DNA reads TGTGCCAGCAGTCCCAGCGGACAGGGGTTTTATGGCTACACCTTC. Encoded protein: CASSPSGQGFYGYTF.

The V gene is TRBV5-4, the J gene TRBJ2-3; 11 nucleotides line up with TRBD2. V shed 0 bases, J shed 6 bases, and the junction held 6 bases outside the gene matches. The germline gives CDR1 SGHNT, CDR2 YYREEE (reference sequence). The CDR3 loop spans 16 amino acids. The CDR3 DNA reads TGTGCCAGCAGCTTGGGACTAGCGGGGCTACATGATACGCAGTATTTT. Its translation: CASSLGLAGLHDTQYF.

This clone was found once. J is TRBJ2-4 and V is TRBV19; a weak D match, TRBD1 (6 bases). The CDR3 is made up of 13 amino acids. Germline lookup yields CDR1 LNHDA and CDR2 SQIVND (reference sequence). The V end was cut by 6 bases, the J end by 1 base, with 7 bases between. The CDR3 nucleotides read TGTGCCAGTAGGAGGGGGGCCAAAAACATTCAGTACTTC. Residues: CASRRGAKNIQYF.

The J gene is TRBJ1-2, the V gene TRBV25-1; TRBD1 agrees at 10 bases. V was clipped by 8 bases and J by 7 bases; unmatched bases: 10. Germline V CDR1 and CDR2: MGHDK, SYGVNS. The CDR3 totals 14 residues. The CDR3 sequence is CASRSTGGHGGYTF. The CDR3 DNA sequence: TGTGCCAGCCGGTCGACAGGGGGCCACGGTGGCTACACCTTC.

The rearrangement joins TRBV19 to TRBJ1-5; D might be TRBD1 (5 bases). Trimming pared 3 bases from V and 3 bases from J, leaving 18 bases between. Germline loops: CDR1 LNHDA, CDR2 SQIVND (reference sequence). CDR3 size: 17 residues. CDR3 DNA sequence: TGTGCCAGTAGTATCAACGGTGTTGACAGTTCCAATCAGCCCCAGCATTTT. Its protein product is CASSINGVDSSNQPQHF.

This chain links TRBV28 with TRBJ2-7; perhaps TRBD1 as D (5 bases). CDR3 length: 15 residues. Germline V gene lookup returns CDR1 MDHEN and CDR2 SYDVKM. V dropped 3 bases and J dropped 0 bases, with 12 bases sitting between them. In nucleotides, the CDR3 is TGTGCCAGCAGTTTGACCCAGGGAAACTCCTACGAGCAGTACTTC. Amino acid sequence: CASSLTQGNSYEQYF.